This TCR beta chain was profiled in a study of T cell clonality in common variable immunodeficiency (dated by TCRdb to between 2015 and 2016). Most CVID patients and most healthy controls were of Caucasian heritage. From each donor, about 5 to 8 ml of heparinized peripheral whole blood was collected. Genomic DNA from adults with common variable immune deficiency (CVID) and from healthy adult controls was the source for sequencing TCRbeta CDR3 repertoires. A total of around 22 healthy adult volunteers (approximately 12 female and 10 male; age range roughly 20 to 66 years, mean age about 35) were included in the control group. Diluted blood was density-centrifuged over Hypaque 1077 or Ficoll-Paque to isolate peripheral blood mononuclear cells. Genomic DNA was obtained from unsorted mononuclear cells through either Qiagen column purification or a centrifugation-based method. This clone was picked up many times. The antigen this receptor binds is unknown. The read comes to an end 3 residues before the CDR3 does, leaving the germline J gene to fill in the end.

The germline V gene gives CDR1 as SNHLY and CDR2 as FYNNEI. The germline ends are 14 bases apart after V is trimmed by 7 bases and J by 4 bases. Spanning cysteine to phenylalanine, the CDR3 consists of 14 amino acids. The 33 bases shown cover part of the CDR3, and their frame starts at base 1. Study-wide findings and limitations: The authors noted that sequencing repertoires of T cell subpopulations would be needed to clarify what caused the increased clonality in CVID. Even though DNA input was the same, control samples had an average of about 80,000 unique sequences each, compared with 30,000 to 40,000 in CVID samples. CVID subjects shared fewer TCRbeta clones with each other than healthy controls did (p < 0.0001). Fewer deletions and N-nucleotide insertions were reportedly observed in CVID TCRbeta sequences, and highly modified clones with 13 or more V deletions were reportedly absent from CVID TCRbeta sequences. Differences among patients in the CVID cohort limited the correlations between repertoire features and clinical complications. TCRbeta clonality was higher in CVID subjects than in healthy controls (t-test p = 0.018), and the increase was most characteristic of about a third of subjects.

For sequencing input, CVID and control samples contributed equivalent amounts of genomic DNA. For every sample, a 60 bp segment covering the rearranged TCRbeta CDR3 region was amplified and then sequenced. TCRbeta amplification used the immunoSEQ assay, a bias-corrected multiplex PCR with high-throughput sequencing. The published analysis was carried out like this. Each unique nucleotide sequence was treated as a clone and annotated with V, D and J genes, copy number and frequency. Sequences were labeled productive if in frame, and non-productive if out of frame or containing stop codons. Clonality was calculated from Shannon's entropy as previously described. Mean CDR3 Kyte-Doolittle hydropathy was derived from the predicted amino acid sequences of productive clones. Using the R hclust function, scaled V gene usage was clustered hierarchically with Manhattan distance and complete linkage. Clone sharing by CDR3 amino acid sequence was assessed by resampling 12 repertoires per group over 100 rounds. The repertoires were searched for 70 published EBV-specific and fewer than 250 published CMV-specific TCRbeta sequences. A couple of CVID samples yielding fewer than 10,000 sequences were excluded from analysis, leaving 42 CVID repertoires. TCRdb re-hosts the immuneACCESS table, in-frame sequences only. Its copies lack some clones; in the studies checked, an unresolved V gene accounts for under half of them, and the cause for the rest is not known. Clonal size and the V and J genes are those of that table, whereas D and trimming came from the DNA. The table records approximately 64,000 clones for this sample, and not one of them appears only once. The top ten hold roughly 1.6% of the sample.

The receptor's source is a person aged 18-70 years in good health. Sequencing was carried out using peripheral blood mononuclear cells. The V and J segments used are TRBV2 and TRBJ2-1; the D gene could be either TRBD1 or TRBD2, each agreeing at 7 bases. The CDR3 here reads CASNGEGAYNEQFF. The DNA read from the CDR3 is TGTGCCAGCAACGGGGAGGGGGCGTACAATGAG.